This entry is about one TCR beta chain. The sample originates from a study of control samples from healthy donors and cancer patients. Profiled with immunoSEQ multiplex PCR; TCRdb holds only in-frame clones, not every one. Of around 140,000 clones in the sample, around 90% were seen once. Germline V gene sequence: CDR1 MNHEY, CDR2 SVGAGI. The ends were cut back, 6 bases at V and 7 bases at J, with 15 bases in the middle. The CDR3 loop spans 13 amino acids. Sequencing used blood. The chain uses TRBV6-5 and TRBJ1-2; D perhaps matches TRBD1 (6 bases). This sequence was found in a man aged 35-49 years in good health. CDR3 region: CASSEKRGAGYTF. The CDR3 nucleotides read TGTGCCAGCAGCGAGAAACGGGGGGCTGGCTACACCTTC.